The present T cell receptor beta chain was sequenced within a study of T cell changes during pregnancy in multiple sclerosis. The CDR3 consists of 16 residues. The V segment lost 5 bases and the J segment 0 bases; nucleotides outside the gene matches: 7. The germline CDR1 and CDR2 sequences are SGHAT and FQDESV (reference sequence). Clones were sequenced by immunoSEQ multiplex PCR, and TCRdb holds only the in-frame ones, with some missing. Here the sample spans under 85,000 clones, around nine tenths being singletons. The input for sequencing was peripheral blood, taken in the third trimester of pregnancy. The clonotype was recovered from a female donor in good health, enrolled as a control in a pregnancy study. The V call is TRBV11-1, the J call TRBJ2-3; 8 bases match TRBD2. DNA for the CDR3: TGTGCCAGCAGCAGAGGGACTAGAACTAGCACAGATACGCAGTATTTT. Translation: CASSRGTRTSTDTQYF. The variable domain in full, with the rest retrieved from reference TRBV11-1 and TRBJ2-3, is EAEVAQSPRYKITEKSQAVAFWCDPISGHATLYWYRQILGQGPELLVQFQDESVVDDSQLPKDRFSAERLKGVDSTLKIQPAELGDSAMYLCASSRGTRTSTDTQYFGPGTRLTVL.